A selection of T cell receptor beta chains follows, all from one sample in a study of blood T cell repertoires in COVID-19. Repertoires were generated with immunoSEQ multiplex PCR, while TCRdb's copy carries only in-frame clones and drops some. The table includes about 200,000 clones, roughly four fifths detected once. Sequenced input: peripheral blood. The receptors originated from a woman aged 70-85 years with COVID-19, enrolled during active disease. Both conserved end residues are part of each CDR3. The order of the fields is D gene, V gene, J gene, clone size, CDR3 DNA, CDR3 protein. D genes are given only for firm matches. Part of the rows lack a size; the others show once, few, many or a class for expanded clones.

d_call: NA; v_call: TRBV7-9; j_call: TRBJ2-7; clone_size: NA; cdr3_nt: TGTGCCAGCAGCTTAGGGGGGGTATACGAGCAGTACTTC; cdr3_aa: CASSLGGVYEQYF
d_call: TRBD1; v_call: TRBV18; j_call: TRBJ1-2; clone_size: NA; cdr3_nt: TGTGCCAGCTCACCAGTGACAGGGGAAGTCTATGGCTACACCTTC; cdr3_aa: CASSPVTGEVYGYTF
d_call: NA; v_call: TRBV6-6; j_call: TRBJ1-6; clone_size: NA; cdr3_nt: TGTGCCAGCAGTCGGGGACCGGGGGTGGTCGAAAATTCACCCCTCCACTTT; cdr3_aa: CASSRGPGVVENSPLHF
d_call: TRBD2; v_call: TRBV3-1/TRBV3-2; j_call: TRBJ2-5; clone_size: NA; cdr3_nt: TGTGCCAGCAGCCAAGGTGGCGGGAGGGGAGAAGAGACCCAGTACTTC; cdr3_aa: CASSQGGGRGEETQYF
d_call: NA; v_call: TRBV3-1/TRBV3-2; j_call: TRBJ1-1; clone_size: NA; cdr3_nt: TGTGCCAGCAGCCAAGCACAGATGAGAGCTTTCTTT; cdr3_aa: CASSQAQMRAFF
d_call: NA; v_call: TRBV6-4; j_call: TRBJ2-7; clone_size: NA; cdr3_nt: TGTGCCAGCAGTGACCCAGGGTTGGGTTACGAGCAGTACTTC; cdr3_aa: CASSDPGLGYEQYF
d_call: NA; v_call: TRBV18; j_call: TRBJ1-1; clone_size: NA; cdr3_nt: TGTGCCAGCTCACAGGGGCCCGACGCTGAAGCTTTCTTT; cdr3_aa: CASSQGPDAEAFF
d_call: TRBD1; v_call: TRBV28; j_call: TRBJ2-2; clone_size: once; cdr3_nt: TGTGCCAGCAGTTTTACGGACAGGGTAGCCGGGGAGCTGTTTTTT; cdr3_aa: CASSFTDRVAGELFF
d_call: TRBD2; v_call: TRBV9; j_call: TRBJ2-2; clone_size: NA; cdr3_nt: TGTGCCAGCAGCGTTGGGACTAGCGGGAGCGTGAGAATGGCCGGGGAGCTGTTTTTT; cdr3_aa: CASSVGTSGSVRMAGELFF
d_call: TRBD1; v_call: TRBV6-6; j_call: TRBJ1-4; clone_size: NA; cdr3_nt: TGTGCCAGCAGTTACTTTCCCGGACAGGGGGAAAAACTGTTTTTT; cdr3_aa: CASSYFPGQGEKLFF
d_call: TRBD2; v_call: TRBV6-5; j_call: TRBJ2-3; clone_size: NA; cdr3_nt: TGTGCCAGCAGAAACGGAGCGGGAGTTCCGGATACGCAGTATTTT; cdr3_aa: CASRNGAGVPDTQYF
d_call: NA; v_call: TRBV10-3; j_call: TRBJ1-1; clone_size: NA; cdr3_nt: TGTGCCATCAGTGTCCGGGGGGAGGAGGAGGCTTTCTTT; cdr3_aa: CAISVRGEEEAFF
d_call: TRBD1; v_call: TRBV5-1; j_call: TRBJ2-7; clone_size: NA; cdr3_nt: TGCGCCAGCAGCACAGGACAGGGGGCCTACGAGCAGTACTTC; cdr3_aa: CASSTGQGAYEQYF
d_call: NA; v_call: TRBV28; j_call: TRBJ1-2; clone_size: NA; cdr3_nt: TGTGCCAGCAGTCTGGGGCTGAACTATGGCTACACCTTC; cdr3_aa: CASSLGLNYGYTF
d_call: NA; v_call: TRBV5-1; j_call: TRBJ1-1; clone_size: NA; cdr3_nt: TGCGCCAGCAGCTTGGAATTGGACAGCACTGAAGCTTTCTTT; cdr3_aa: CASSLELDSTEAFF
d_call: TRBD1; v_call: TRBV7-2; j_call: TRBJ2-5; clone_size: NA; cdr3_nt: TGTGCCAGCAGCTTACGACAGGGGAGAGAGACCCAGTACTTC; cdr3_aa: CASSLRQGRETQYF
d_call: NA; v_call: TRBV5-4; j_call: TRBJ2-7; clone_size: NA; cdr3_nt: TGTGCCAGCAGCTTGACAGTTAGCTCCTACGAGCAGTACTTC; cdr3_aa: CASSLTVSSYEQYF